Below, 8 T cell receptor beta chains from the same sample are listed, as sequenced in a study of CD8 T cells in ankylosing spondylitis. TCRdb re-analysed the 5' RACE reads in MiXCR, keeping a single row per CDR3 protein. The sample lists 250,000 to 400,000 distinct CDR3 sequences, approximately 10% occurring once. Source material: blood, either unsorted or a sorted T cell fraction (not recorded which). These receptors all stem from a female donor with ankylosing spondylitis or in good health (not recorded which).

This clonotype was seen at least ten times. The CDR3 protein is CASSSLGGSWAGELFF. The CDR3 DNA reads as TGTGCCAGCAGTTCTCTAGGGGGTAGTTGGGCCGGGGAGCTGTTTTTT. The chain links TRBV6-5 to TRBJ2-2; D perhaps matches TRBD1 (6 bases). Trimming took off 4 bases at V and 6 bases at J, with 18 bases between the two ends. This CDR3 region has 16 residues. Per the germline V gene, CDR1 is MNHEY and CDR2 is SVGAGI.

This clonotype was observed many times. The chain recombines TRBV5-6 with TRBJ1-2; no reliable D call. This CDR3 region has 14 residues. V dropped 4 bases and J dropped 0 bases, with 10 bases sitting between them. Germline loops: CDR1 SGHDT, CDR2 YYEEEE. CDR3 nucleotide sequence: TGTGCCAGCAGCACCAACCCGACTAACTATGGCTACACCTTC. Amino acid sequence: CASSTNPTNYGYTF.

Points on this clonotype: A much larger clone is a single base away; this may be a read error. V gene TRBV12-3 or TRBV12-4 combines with J gene TRBJ1-2; 11 positions match TRBD1. The CDR3 is 17 residues long. CDR3: CASSSRPGTGGDYGDTF. DNA of the CDR3: TGTGCCAGTTCCTCCAGGCCAGGGACAGGGGGAGACTATGGCGACACCTTC.

Turning to this clonotype: It may be a read error: a sequence one base away is much more abundant. The chain links TRBV10-3 to TRBJ1-1; TRBD1 matches at 8 bases. The CDR3 consists of 14 residues. CDR1 is ENHRY and CDR2 is SYGVKD in the germline V gene. This CDR3 reads CAISAGTGNTGAFF. The DNA for the CDR3 is TGTGCCATCAGTGCTGGGACAGGCAACACTGGAGCTTTCTTT.

This clonotype was picked up many times. The chain combines TRBV6-1 with TRBJ1-2; maybe TRBD1 (5 bases). V lost 4 bases to trimming and J lost 1 base, with 13 bases between them. CDR3 size: 15 residues. Germline V gene sequence: CDR1 MNHNS, CDR2 SASEGT. Here the CDR3 reads CASSAGARLNYGYTF. The CDR3 DNA reads as TGTGCCAGCAGTGCCGGGGCCAGGCTTAACTATGGCTACACCTTC.

On this clonotype itself: A clone one base away is much larger, so this may be a read error. CDR3 residues: CASRLTALQETQYF. Written as DNA, the CDR3 is TGTGCCAGCCGTTTGACAGCCCTCCAAGAGACCCAGTACTTC. This chain links TRBV28 with TRBJ2-5, with D perhaps matching TRBD1 (5 bases). The germline V gene encodes CDR1 MDHEN and CDR2 SYDVKM. The CDR3 runs 14 residues.

At least ten counts were recorded for this clonotype. The chain links TRBV5-1 to TRBJ2-5, with no clear D. Germline loops: CDR1 SGHRS, CDR2 YFSETQ. CDR3 length: 14 residues. Trimming pared 2 bases from V and 2 bases from J, leaving 10 bases between. DNA for the CDR3: TGCGCCAGCAGCTTAGTGAGGCAGCAAGAGACCCAGTACTTC. It translates to CASSLVRQQETQYF. The full variable domain, rest sourced from reference TRBV5-1 and TRBJ2-5, is KAGVTQTPRYLIKTRGQQVTLSCSPISGHRSVSWYQQTPGQGLQFLFEYFSETQRNKGNFPGRFSGRQFSNSRSEMNVSTLELGDSALYLCASSLVRQQETQYFGPGTRLLVL.

This clonotype was picked up many times. V usage is TRBV9 and J usage is TRBJ2-5, with 11 positions matching TRBD1. This CDR3 contains 20 residues. Germline assignment: CDR1 SGDLS and CDR2 YYNGEE. Trimming removed 4 bases from V and 2 bases from J; junction bases left unmatched: 19. The CDR3 spells CASSFLPGTGGGLVQETQYF. DNA for the CDR3: TGTGCCAGCAGCTTCCTTCCCGGGACAGGGGGGGGTTTGGTTCAAGAGACCCAGTACTTC.